Reported below is one T cell receptor (beta chain). The method was immunoSEQ multiplex PCR; TCRdb's version includes in-frame clones alone and lacks a portion of them. The sample shows about 200,000 clones, 80% to 90% of them seen only once. The data stem from a study of blood T cell repertoires in COVID-19. Deletions cut 4 bases from V and 8 bases from J, with 15 bases between. This CDR3 region has 13 residues. Germline V gives CDR1 SGHRS, CDR2 YFSETQ. Material: peripheral blood. The source of this sequence is a woman in her forties or fifties with acute or convalescent COVID-19. The chain joins TRBV5-1 to TRBJ1-2, with D perhaps matching TRBD1 (6 bases). CDR3 DNA: TGCGCCAGCAGCGCGGACAGACGAGGAGGCTACACCTTC. Translating it yields CASSADRRGGYTF.